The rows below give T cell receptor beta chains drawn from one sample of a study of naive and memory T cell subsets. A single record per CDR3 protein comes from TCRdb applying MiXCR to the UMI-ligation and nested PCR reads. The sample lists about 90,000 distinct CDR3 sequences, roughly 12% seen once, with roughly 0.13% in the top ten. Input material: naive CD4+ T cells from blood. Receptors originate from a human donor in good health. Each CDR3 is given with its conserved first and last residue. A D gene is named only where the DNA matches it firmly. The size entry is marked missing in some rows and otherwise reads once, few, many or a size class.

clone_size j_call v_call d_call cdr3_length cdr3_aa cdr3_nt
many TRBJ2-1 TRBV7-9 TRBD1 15 CASILTDRAYNEQFF TGTGCCAGCATACTAACGGACAGGGCCTACAATGAGCAGTTCTTC
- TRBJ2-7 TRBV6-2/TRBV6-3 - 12 CASSYNRNEQYF TGTGCCAGCAGTTACAACAGGAACGAGCAGTACTTC
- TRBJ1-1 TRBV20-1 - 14 CSARDSTENTEAFF TGCAGTGCTAGAGATTCGACGGAGAACACTGAAGCTTTCTTT
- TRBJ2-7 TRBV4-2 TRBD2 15 CASSLLPGGGYEQYF TGTGCCAGCAGCCTCCTCCCCGGGGGGGGGTACGAGCAGTACTTC
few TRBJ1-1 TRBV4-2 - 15 CASSQRAGENTEAFF TGTGCCAGCAGCCAAAGGGCCGGGGAGAACACTGAAGCTTTCTTT
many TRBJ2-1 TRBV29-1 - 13 CSGEIGRGNEQFF TGCAGCGGGGAAATAGGAAGGGGCAATGAGCAGTTCTTC
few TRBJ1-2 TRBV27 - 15 CASRDLSPANYGYTF TGTGCCAGCCGGGACCTCTCGCCGGCTAACTATGGCTACACCTTC
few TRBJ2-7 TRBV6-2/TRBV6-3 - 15 CASSYGGTVGYEQYF TGTGCCAGCAGTTACGGAGGGACAGTAGGATACGAGCAGTACTTC
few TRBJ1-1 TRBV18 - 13 CASSPTVGTEAFF TGTGCCAGCTCACCTACAGTGGGCACTGAAGCTTTCTTT
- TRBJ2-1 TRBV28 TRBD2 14 CASSGPGGYNEQFF TGTGCCAGCAGTGGCCCCGGGGGGTACAATGAGCAGTTCTTC
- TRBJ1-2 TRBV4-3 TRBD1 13 CASSWRTGNGYTF TGCGCCAGCAGCTGGCGGACAGGGAATGGCTACACCTTC
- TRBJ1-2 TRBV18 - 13 CASSESRGDGYTF TGTGCCAGCTCAGAAAGTCGGGGAGATGGCTACACCTTC
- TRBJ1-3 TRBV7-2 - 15 CASSLTTVSGNTIYF TGTGCCAGCAGCCTAACGACAGTCTCTGGAAACACCATATATTTT
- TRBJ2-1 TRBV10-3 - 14 CAITGEGSYNEQFF TGTGCCATCACAGGGGAGGGGTCCTACAATGAGCAGTTCTTC
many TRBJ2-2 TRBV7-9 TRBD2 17 CASSPPSGRADTGELFF TGTGCCAGCAGCCCACCTAGCGGGAGGGCCGACACCGGGGAGCTGTTTTTT
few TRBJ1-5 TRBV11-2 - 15 CASSLELGSNQPQHF TGTGCCAGCAGCTTAGAGCTGGGGAGCAATCAGCCCCAGCATTTT
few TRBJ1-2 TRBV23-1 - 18 CASSQSRGGGARDYGYTF TGCGCCAGCAGTCAATCGAGGGGAGGGGGGGCGAGAGACTATGGCTACACCTTC
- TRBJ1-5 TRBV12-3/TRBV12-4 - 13 CASTRGSNQPQHF TGTGCCAGCACCCGGGGTAGCAATCAGCCCCAGCATTTT
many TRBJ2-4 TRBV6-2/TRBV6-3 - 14 CASSLIVAKNIQYF TGTGCCAGCAGTTTAATTGTAGCCAAAAACATTCAGTACTTC
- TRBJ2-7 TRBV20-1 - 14 CSARVSQKGYEQYF TGCAGTGCTAGGGTATCCCAAAAGGGGTACGAGCAGTACTTC
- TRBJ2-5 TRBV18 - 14 CASSPGQYQETQYF TGTGCCAGCTCACCCGGACAGTACCAAGAGACCCAGTACTTC
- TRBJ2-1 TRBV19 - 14 CASSKRKVDNEQFF TGTGCCAGTAGTAAAAGGAAAGTAGACAATGAGCAGTTCTTC
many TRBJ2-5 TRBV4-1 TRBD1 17 CASSQEWGRQGQETQYF TGCGCCAGCAGCCAAGAATGGGGGCGACAGGGACAAGAGACCCAGTACTTC
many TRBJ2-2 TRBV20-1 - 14 CSAISGSNTGELFF TGCAGTGCGATCAGCGGTTCGAACACCGGGGAGCTGTTTTTT
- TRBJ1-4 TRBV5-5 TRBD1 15 CATKGQGHRNEKLFF TGTGCCACCAAGGGACAGGGACACCGGAATGAAAAACTGTTTTTT
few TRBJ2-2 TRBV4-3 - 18 CASSQVGRNNWYTGELFF TGCGCCAGCAGCCAAGTTGGCAGGAATAATTGGTACACCGGGGAGCTGTTTTTT
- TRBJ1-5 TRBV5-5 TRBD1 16 CASSLGAGQGSQPQHF TGTGCCAGCAGCTTGGGAGCGGGACAGGGATCGCAGCCCCAGCATTTT
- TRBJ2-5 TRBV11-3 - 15 CASSLGSIPQETQYF TGTGCCAGCAGCTTAGGGTCTATTCCCCAAGAGACCCAGTACTTC
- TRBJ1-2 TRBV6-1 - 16 CASSEELTGSLRGYTF TGTGCCAGCAGTGAAGAGTTAACAGGATCCCTAAGAGGCTACACCTTC
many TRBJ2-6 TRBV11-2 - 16 CASSRNLPSGANVLTF TGTGCCAGCAGCCGGAACTTACCGTCTGGGGCCAACGTCCTGACTTTC
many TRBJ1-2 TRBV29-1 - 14 CSVEDAQGLGGYTF TGCAGCGTTGAAGATGCACAGGGACTTGGTGGCTACACCTTC
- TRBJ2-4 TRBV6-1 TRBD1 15 CASSDRDMSKNIQYF TGTGCCAGCAGCGACAGGGATATGTCCAAAAACATTCAGTACTTC
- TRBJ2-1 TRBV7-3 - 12 CASSGRGEEQFF TGTGCCAGCAGCGGTAGGGGGGAAGAGCAGTTCTTC
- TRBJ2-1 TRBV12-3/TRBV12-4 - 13 CASSLGLTLREFF TGTGCCAGCAGCCTGGGACTGACCCTGAGGGAGTTCTTC